This T cell receptor (beta chain) derives from a study of cytomegalovirus exposure and HLA in healthy donors. Study-level information: There were 100 million to 120 million unique TCR beta sequences, drawn from 200 million or so T cells, in an earlier analysis. Among the roughly 400 genotyped donors, 65% to 90% were placed in the Caucasian-associated ancestry cluster. Study-level points and caveats: Earlier analysis found most TCR beta V segments productive about 87% or about 30% of the time.

Germline-derived CDR1 and CDR2 are MDHEN and SYDVKM. This CDR3 contains 14 residues. Trimming stripped 7 bases from V and 0 bases from J, with 10 bases between. The study ran its PCR with 60 Vbeta and 13 Jbeta primers. Original processing methods: There were around 77 million unique TCR beta chains by a later count, and 10 million to 12 million of them were shared. Measured with immunoSEQ multiplex PCR; TCRdb has only the in-frame clones, and not every one. For V, J and clone size, that table is used; D and trimming come from the DNA. The sample lists some 110,000 clones, 75% to 85% occurring once. In the case of this clone: The antigen remains undetermined.

The V and J genes are TRBV28 and TRBJ1-3; D not resolved. The source of this sequence is a young man in good health and CMV-seronegative. Input material: PBMCs. As DNA, the CDR3 is TGTGCCAGCACCGAAGACACCTCTGGAAACACCATATATTTT. Its protein product is CASTEDTSGNTIYF. The variable domain in full, completed from reference TRBV28 and TRBJ1-3, reads DVKVTQSSRYLVKRTGEKVFLECVQDMDHENMFWYRQDPGLGLRLIYFSYDVKMKEKGDIPEGYSVSREKKERFSLILESASTNQTSMYLCASTEDTSGNTIYFGEGSWLTVV.